The 30 T cell receptor beta chains reported below all come from one sample, sequenced in a study of cytomegalovirus exposure and HLA in healthy donors. The PCR made use of 60 Vbeta and 13 Jbeta primers. The table came from immunoSEQ multiplex PCR; TCRdb's copy has only in-frame clones and leaves some out. Of 160,000 or so clones listed, roughly 80% are singletons. Sample: PBMCs. The receptors stem from a man aged 50 or older in good health and CMV-seropositive.

The chain links TRBV9 to TRBJ1-3; D is uncertain. The end of the DNA is better explained by TRBJ2-2, so the J call may be wrong. Germline V lookup: CDR1 SGDLS, CDR2 YYNGEE. This CDR3 region has 15 residues. CDR3 amino acids: CASSAERRMTGELFF. The CDR3 bases are TGTGCCAGCAGCGCGGAGCGACGGATGACCGGGGAGCTGTTTTTT.

V and J are TRBV11-2 and TRBJ2-1; 9 bases line up with TRBD1. Germline loops: CDR1 SGHAT, CDR2 FQNNGV. The trim removed 0 bases at V and 2 bases at J, leaving 5 bases unmatched. The CDR3 extends over 17 amino acids. CDR3 in DNA: TGTGCCAGCAGCTTAGAGAGCTGGGACAGGGCCTACAATGAGCAGTTCTTC. This sequence encodes CASSLESWDRAYNEQFF. Using reference TRBV11-2 and TRBJ2-1 for the parts outside the CDR3, the full variable domain is EAGVAQSPRYKIIEKRQSVAFWCNPISGHATLYWYQQILGQGPKLLIQFQNNGVVDDSQLPKDRFSAERLKGVDSTLKIQPAKLEDSAVYLCASSLESWDRAYNEQFFGPGTRLTVL.

J is TRBJ1-1 and V is TRBV27; D may be TRBD1 (5 bases). In germline, CDR1 is MNHEY, CDR2 SMNVEV (reference sequence). The germline V and J ends were trimmed by 6 bases and 6 bases, with 17 bases remaining between them. The length of the CDR3 is 14 residues. The CDR3 DNA follows: TGTGCCAGCAGGCCTCTGACAGCAACGGCTGAAGCTTTCTTT. It translates to CASRPLTATAEAFF.

This clone was seen only once. This sequence joins TRBV5-1 and TRBJ2-3; D perhaps matches TRBD2 (6 bases). V dropped 0 bases and J dropped 8 bases, with 13 bases sitting between them. CDR1 is SGHRS, CDR2 YFSETQ, per germline. The CDR3 runs 14 residues. CDR3 sequence reads: CASSLAASDGTQYF. CDR3 coding DNA: TGCGCCAGCAGCTTGGCGGCTAGCGACGGTACGCAGTATTTT.

This chain uses TRBV5-1 with TRBJ1-4; D is perhaps TRBD1 (5 bases). The CDR3 runs 15 residues. Germline V CDR1 and CDR2: SGHRS, YFSETQ. Trimming removed 6 bases at V and 3 bases at J, with 15 bases between. In DNA form, the CDR3 reads TGCGCCAGCACCAGGGACGGAGGGTCTAATGAAAAACTGTTTTTT. Encoded protein: CASTRDGGSNEKLFF.

This clone was counted a single time. At the DNA level, this CDR3 is encoded by other sequences in the same sample as well. V is TRBV30 and J is TRBJ2-7; the D gene is possibly TRBD1 (5 bases). V was shortened by 0 bases and J by 3 bases, with 6 bases between the two germline ends. The length of the CDR3 is 12 residues. CDR1 is GTSNPN, CDR2 SVGIG, per germline (reference sequence). CDR3 sequence: CAWSVQGYEQYF. The CDR3 DNA reads as TGTGCCTGGAGTGTGCAGGGCTACGAGCAGTACTTC.

This clone was detected only a few times. The chain carries TRBV5-6 and TRBJ2-1, with 7 bases lining up with TRBD1. CDR1 and CDR2 (germline): SGHDT, YYEEEE. V lost 4 bases and J lost 5; bases outside the gene matches: 6. The CDR3 loop spans 14 amino acids. The CDR3 region is CASSEGQVDNEQFF. Written as DNA, the CDR3 is TGTGCCAGCAGCGAAGGACAGGTCGACAATGAGCAGTTCTTC.

V gene TRBV5-1 combines with J gene TRBJ1-2; D not resolved. CDR3 length: 16 amino acids. The germline CDR1 and CDR2 sequences are SGHRS and YFSETQ. V shed 0 bases and J shed 1 base, with 13 bases lying between them. CDR3 DNA sequence: TGCGCCAGCAGCTTGGAAGGCTACGGGGTTAACTATGGCTACACCTTC. This sequence encodes CASSLEGYGVNYGYTF.

The gene calls are TRBV6-5 and TRBJ2-7; D is possibly TRBD2 (5 bases). Germline V CDR1 and CDR2: MNHEY, SVGAGI. The CDR3 totals 16 residues. V was clipped by 0 bases and J by 6 bases, with 18 bases between them. CDR3 nucleotides: TGTGCCAGCAGTTACTCGAACTCTTGGAGTGGGAGCGAGCAGTACTTC. Translation gives CASSYSNSWSGSEQYF.

The chain links TRBV19 to TRBJ2-1, with D uncertain. Germline values: CDR1 LNHDA, CDR2 SQIVND (reference sequence). The CDR3 has 15 residues. Trimming shortened V by 6 bases and J by 0 bases, and 12 bases separated the two germline ends. CDR3 region: CASRELYSSYNEQFF. In nucleotides, the CDR3 is TGTGCCAGTAGAGAATTATATAGCTCCTACAATGAGCAGTTCTTC. The full variable domain, with the rest looked up from reference TRBV19 and TRBJ2-1, is DGGITQSPKYLFRKEGQNVTLSCEQNLNHDAMYWYRQDPGQGLRLIYYSQIVNDFQKGDIAEGYSVSREKKESFPLTVTSAQKNPTAFYLCASRELYSSYNEQFFGPGTRLTVL.

The rearrangement joins TRBV5-1 to TRBJ1-1; D is possibly TRBD1 (6 bases). This CDR3 spans 15 amino acids. V was trimmed by 4 bases and J by 0 bases, leaving 13 bases between them. CDR1 is SGHRS, CDR2 YFSETQ, per germline. CDR3: CASSLPQGMNTEAFF. As DNA, the CDR3 is TGCGCCAGCAGCCTCCCTCAGGGGATGAACACTGAAGCTTTCTTT.

The chain recombines TRBV13 with TRBJ2-1; 8 bases align to TRBD2. The CDR3 is made up of 18 amino acids. Germline V gene sequence: CDR1 PRHDT, CDR2 FYEKMQ (reference sequence). Trimming at V came to 5 bases and at J to 2 bases, leaving 14 bases not matched to a gene. The CDR3 loop reads CASSPERERGEAYNEQFF. The CDR3 DNA reads as TGTGCCAGCAGCCCCGAGCGGGAGAGGGGGGAGGCCTACAATGAGCAGTTCTTC.

This clone came up a few times. CDR3 region: CASGRGSLNTEAFF. The CDR3 coding sequence is TGTGCCAGCGGGCGGGGGAGTCTAAACACTGAAGCTTTCTTT. The chain combines TRBV27 with TRBJ1-1; the D gene is possibly TRBD1 (5 bases). Deletions cut 8 bases from V and 2 bases from J, with 15 bases between. CDR3 length: 14 amino acids. The germline V gene encodes CDR1 MNHEY and CDR2 SMNVEV (reference sequence).

The chain joins TRBV10-2 to TRBJ1-6, with D unresolved. The CDR3 contains 15 residues. Trimming pared 4 bases from V and 7 bases from J, leaving 14 bases between. Germline CDR1 reads WSHSY; CDR2 reads SAAADI. DNA for the CDR3: TGCGCCAGCAGTGCCGGGGTAGGTCCGAATTCACCCCTCCACTTT. Its protein product is CASSAGVGPNSPLHF.

Comments on this clone: At one boundary the junction diverges from the germline segment, which might be a read error. This chain links TRBV7-7 with TRBJ1-3; 7 positions match TRBD1. CDR3 length: 15 residues. The V gene's germline CDR1 is SSHAT and CDR2 FNYEAQ (reference sequence). CDR3 sequence reads: CASSPNRGPGNTIYF. DNA for the CDR3: TGTGCTAGCAGCCCTAACAGGGGCCCTGGAAACACCATATATTTT.

The rearrangement uses TRBV11-2 and TRBJ1-1; D perhaps matches TRBD1 (6 bases). There are 15 residues in the CDR3. Germline V gene sequence: CDR1 SGHAT, CDR2 FQNNGV. Between the trimmed V and J ends, which lost 1 base and 6 bases, there was a span of 15 bases. This chain's CDR3 is CASSLARGGTAEAFF. The DNA for the CDR3 is TGTGCCAGCAGCTTAGCGAGGGGGGGTACGGCTGAAGCTTTCTTT. Full variable domain (outside the CDR3, taken from reference TRBV11-2 and TRBJ1-1): EAGVAQSPRYKIIEKRQSVAFWCNPISGHATLYWYQQILGQGPKLLIQFQNNGVVDDSQLPKDRFSAERLKGVDSTLKIQPAKLEDSAVYLCASSLARGGTAEAFFGQGTRLTVV.

The chain combines TRBV4-1 with TRBJ2-7, with D hard to call. V gave up 0 bases and J gave up 3 bases, with 12 bases separating them. The CDR3 extends over 15 amino acids. CDR1 and CDR2 (germline): MGHRA, YSYEKL. CDR3 nucleotides: TGCGCCAGCAGCCAAGAATCAGCGACCGACTACGAGCAGTACTTC. Translation gives CASSQESATDYEQYF.

This sequence joins TRBV9 and TRBJ2-7; no reliable D call. From germline, CDR1 is SGDLS and CDR2 YYNGEE. The ends were cut back, 0 bases at V and 0 bases at J, with 7 bases in the middle. The CDR3 covers 14 residues. CDR3 protein: CASSVGSSSYEQYF. Here the CDR3 DNA reads TGTGCCAGCAGCGTAGGATCCAGCTCCTACGAGCAGTACTTC.

The rearrangement links TRBV7-9 to TRBJ1-1; D unresolved. V shed 1 base and J shed 3 bases, with 18 bases lying between them. The germline CDR1 and CDR2 sequences are SEHNR and FQNEAQ (reference sequence). The CDR3 has 17 amino acids. CDR3 coding DNA: TGTGCCAGCAGCTTAGGGCGGTTCGGGCGGGAGGACACTGAAGCTTTCTTT. Translated, it gives CASSLGRFGREDTEAFF.

The V call is TRBV5-1, the J call TRBJ1-2; possibly TRBD1 for D (6 bases). CDR3 length equals 13 residues. Between the trimmed V and J ends, which lost 3 bases and 8 bases, there was a span of 14 bases. Germline CDR1 reads SGHRS; CDR2 reads YFSETQ. The CDR3 sequence is CASSWGGALGYTF. The DNA of the CDR3 is TGCGCCAGCAGCTGGGGGGGGGCGCTGGGCTACACCTTC.

The chain couples TRBV11-2 to TRBJ2-1, with 10 bases lining up with TRBD2. Germline values: CDR1 SGHAT, CDR2 FQNNGV. The CDR3 totals 15 residues. V lost 5 bases, J lost 5 bases, and 6 bases stayed unmatched. The CDR3: CASSPGTSVNNEQFF. The CDR3 DNA reads TGTGCCAGCAGCCCCGGGACTAGCGTCAACAATGAGCAGTTCTTC.

This clone was counted only a few times. The chain has TRBV5-4 and TRBJ2-6; perhaps TRBD1 as D (6 bases). Trimming took off 0 bases at V and 4 bases at J, with 11 bases between the two ends. The V gene's germline CDR1 is SGHNT and CDR2 YYREEE (reference sequence). This CDR3 contains 16 residues. The DNA of the CDR3 is TGTGCCAGCAGCTTGGCAGGGGCGTACGGGGCCAACGTCCTGACTTTC. It encodes CASSLAGAYGANVLTF.

The V and J genes are TRBV5-1 and TRBJ1-1, with D possibly TRBD1 on 6 matching bases. In germline, CDR1 is SGHRS, CDR2 YFSETQ. The CDR3 spans 14 residues. The V and J ends lost 0 bases and 5 bases respectively, with 11 bases between them. CDR3 sequence reads: CASSLEQGRTEAFF. In DNA, the CDR3 is TGCGCCAGCAGCTTGGAACAGGGCCGGACTGAAGCTTTCTTT.

The V and J genes are TRBV7-3 and TRBJ2-7; TRBD1 aligns across 8 bases. V shed 7 bases, J shed 4 bases, and the junction held 6 bases outside the gene matches. CDR1 is SGHTA and CDR2 is FQGTGA in the germline V gene. The CDR3 contains 13 residues. This CDR3 is CASISQGEYEQYF. The CDR3 DNA is TGTGCCAGCATATCACAGGGGGAATACGAGCAGTACTTC.

The chain uses TRBV5-8 and TRBJ2-5, with D perhaps matching TRBD1 (6 bases). Deletions cut 6 bases from V and 0 bases from J, with 9 bases between. The CDR3 covers 13 residues. The germline CDR1 and CDR2 sequences are SGHTS and YDEGEE. CDR3 nucleotide sequence: TGTGCCAGCACAAGGACAGACCAAGAGACCCAGTACTTC. Translation gives CASTRTDQETQYF.

The CDR3 bases are TGTGCCAGCAGCTTAAGTCGGTCCGAGCAGTACTTC. Translating it yields CASSLSRSEQYF. The rearrangement links TRBV7-9 to TRBJ2-7, with unresolved D. The germline V gene encodes CDR1 SEHNR and CDR2 FQNEAQ (reference sequence). V lost 2 bases and J lost 6, with 8 bases in between. CDR3 length: 12 amino acids.

The chain joins TRBV4-2 to TRBJ2-3, with 11 bases lining up with TRBD2. Per germline, CDR1 LGHNA and CDR2 YNFKEQ. The trim removed 4 bases at V and 4 bases at J, leaving 7 bases unmatched. The CDR3 loop spans 16 amino acids. CDR3 loop: CASSLLAGGTADTQYF. CDR3 DNA sequence: TGTGCCAGCAGCCTCCTAGCGGGGGGAACGGCAGATACGCAGTATTTT.

The rearrangement joins TRBV9 to TRBJ1-2, with unresolved D. The V end was cut by 0 bases, the J end by 3 bases, with 9 bases between. This CDR3 is 14 amino acids long. The germline gives CDR1 SGDLS, CDR2 YYNGEE. Here the CDR3 DNA reads TGTGCCAGCAGCGTAGGGGGAGGCGACTATGGCTACACCTTC. Translated, it gives CASSVGGGDYGYTF.

This clone appeared once. V is TRBV6-6 and J is TRBJ1-2, with D perhaps TRBD1 (6 bases). Germline V lookup: CDR1 MNHNY, CDR2 SVGAGI (reference sequence). The CDR3 loop spans 15 amino acids. The V end lost 4 bases, the J end lost 4 bases, and 16 bases lay between the germline ends. The CDR3 protein is CASSLPGGQSYGYTF. The CDR3 region has the DNA TGTGCCAGCAGTTTACCGGGGGGGCAGAGCTATGGCTACACCTTC.

CDR3 in amino acids: CASSYSRGSTDTQYF. The CDR3 bases are TGTGCCAGCAGTTACTCTAGGGGTAGCACAGATACGCAGTATTTT. The chain combines TRBV6-5 with TRBJ2-3; tentatively, D is TRBD1 (5 bases). This CDR3 spans 15 amino acids. The germline V and J ends were trimmed by 0 bases and 0 bases, with 7 bases remaining between them. Germline-derived CDR1 and CDR2 are MNHEY and SVGAGI.